A selection of T cell receptor beta chains follows, all from one sample in a study of CD8 T cells in Susac syndrome. TCRdb reprocessed the immunoSEQ multiplex PCR reads via MiXCR and lists one record per CDR3 protein. The sample contains a few hundred thousand distinct CDR3 sequences, around 95% of which appear only once. Sequenced: CD4+ T cells from PBMCs. These receptors came from a human donor with multiple sclerosis. Both conserved end residues are trimmed from each CDR3. For some rows the clone size is stated as once, few or many, or as a class when expanded; others skip it.

- 9 TRBV2 ASSENNEQF
- 9 TRBV30 ACIMREKLF
- 10 TRBV3-1 ASSQDRGIQY
- 13 TRBV28 ASNAKLLAKNIQY
- 14 TRBV20-1 SARRTGLSGANVLT
- 11 TRBV5-1 ASSREHIYEQY
- 14 TRBV27 ASSLKGNLAKNIQY
once 12 TRBV6-5 ASSLPAGDGGYT
- 9 TRBV29-1 SGGSFYEQY
- 10 TRBV12-3/TRBV12-4 ASGPELGPQH
- 13 TRBV13 ASSQRGNSGNTIY
- 10 TRBV27 ASIGGDYEQY
- 13 TRBV18 ASSPDPAVNTEAF
- 13 TRBV2 ASRGDISGANVLT
- 10 TRBV20-1 SARVSQGRAF
- 15 TRBV3-1 ASSPRGTGGGNYGYT
- 12 TRBV29-1 SVGGDPGADTQY
- 12 TRBV6-5 ASSPGQLQETQY
- 14 TRBV29-1 SVEGQGRQSAYGYT
- 13 TRBV15 ATSEVGRGSYEQY
once 12 TRBV4-2 ASSQQWGTDTQY
- 9 TRBV12-3/TRBV12-4 ASSDYETQY
- 11 TRBV20-1 SAYGGRENIQY
- 15 TRBV15 ATSRSGTGGRKDIQY
once 12 TRBV30 AWSVPSLGETQY
- 13 TRBV12-3/TRBV12-4 ASSLRESSYNEQF
- 10 TRBV28 ASIGTTSEQY
once 13 TRBV6-5 ASRTSGWTDNEQF
- 13 TRBV20-1 SARAERGGTDTQY
once 16 TRBV12-3/TRBV12-4 ASSRTSGSGLGQETQY
- 11 TRBV27 ASSIRDRQPQH
- 10 TRBV29-1 SARLQVNEQF
- 15 TRBV12-3/TRBV12-4 ASSLALQDSMNTEAF
- 13 TRBV20-1 SARDLGNVLYEQY
- 13 TRBV25-1 ASSETARANTEAF
- 9 TRBV11-2 ASNNGETQY
few 10 TRBV7-9 ASSFGADTQY
- 9 TRBV20-1 CCLDPGEQF
- 17 TRBV7-2 ASSFPIRTSGSSYNEQF
- 11 TRBV20-1 SAPVLAADTQY
- 9 TRBV20-1 SATPSHEQY
- 13 TRBV7-7 ASSSLRGVQETQY
- 12 TRBV11-2 ASSVQRSSYEQY
once 11 TRBV5-6 ASSFPGGRSLH
- 13 TRBV3-1 ASTQSPSGRVEQY
- 12 TRBV2 ASSPDRNQETQY
- 15 TRBV7-2 ASSSKGLAGGQETQY
- 13 TRBV3-1 ASSQDIPPLDTQY
- 12 TRBV25-1 ASSERGSWAEAF
- 13 TRBV5-1 ASSFGEAFSYEQY
- 10 TRBV2 ASTENTGELF
- 12 TRBV5-1 ASSLGQGNNEQF
- 10 TRBV30 AWNQGQETQY